This T cell receptor beta chain was recovered during a study of vaccination and CD4 T cells after COVID-19. Turning to this clonotype: Its target is unknown.

J gave up 4 bases and V 5 bases, and 4 bases lay outside the gene matches. Looked up from germline, CDR1 is SGHTA and CDR2 is FQGNSA. The CDR3 covers 13 residues. Cultured CD4+ T cell DNA underwent sequencing with the Oncomine TCR Beta short-read assay. Via MiXCR, TCRdb re-called the PCR reads, giving one row per CDR3 protein. This repertoire shows over 11,000 distinct CDR3 sequences, approximately 24% found once; its top ten account for roughly a sixth. Sample treatment: roughly ten-day PBMC culture with coronavirus spike peptide pools or control peptides (ViraFEST assay). The receptor was isolated from a human donor who had recovered from COVID-19. The sample in question was CD4+ T cells from blood, cultured in vitro, obtained after SARS-CoV-2 vaccination. This chain links TRBV7-2 with TRBJ2-7, with 8 bases identical to TRBD2. CDR3 coding DNA: TGTGCCAGCAGCCCCCGGGGGGGTTACGAGCAGTACTTC. This gives the protein CASSPRGGYEQYF.